This paragraph reports one T cell receptor (beta chain). Its matching antigen is unknown. These data are taken from a study of shared clonotypes between healthy human individuals. Overall study context: Used for every donor were three CD4 naive, three CD4 memory, two CD8 naive and one CD8 memory plate. Regarding the study as a whole: Memory subsets generally showed smaller estimated richness than naive subsets did.

Germline CDR1 and CDR2: MDHEN and SYDVKM. V lost 2 bases, J lost 1 base, and 13 bases lay in between. The CDR3 runs 16 residues. The repertoire was sequenced with immunoSEQ multiplex PCR; TCRdb's copy has only in-frame clones and lacks some. The sample lists just under 95,000 clones; 60% to 70% were seen once. The sample taken for sequencing was memory CD8+ T cells sorted from blood. Documented subset: CD45RO+ cells pooled with CCR7-negative TemRA cells. V is TRBV28 and J is TRBJ2-3; D may match TRBD1 or TRBD2 (5 bases each). This TCR came from a young man in good health. The CDR3 is CASSLTFGGGTDTQYF. The CDR3 coding sequence is TGTGCCAGCAGTTTAACGTTTGGGGGAGGCACAGATACGCAGTATTTT. The entire variable domain, with the rest obtained from reference TRBV28 and TRBJ2-3, is as follows: DVKVTQSSRYLVKRTGEKVFLECVQDMDHENMFWYRQDPGLGLRLIYFSYDVKMKEKGDIPEGYSVSREKKERFSLILESASTNQTSMYLCASSLTFGGGTDTQYFGPGTRLTVL.